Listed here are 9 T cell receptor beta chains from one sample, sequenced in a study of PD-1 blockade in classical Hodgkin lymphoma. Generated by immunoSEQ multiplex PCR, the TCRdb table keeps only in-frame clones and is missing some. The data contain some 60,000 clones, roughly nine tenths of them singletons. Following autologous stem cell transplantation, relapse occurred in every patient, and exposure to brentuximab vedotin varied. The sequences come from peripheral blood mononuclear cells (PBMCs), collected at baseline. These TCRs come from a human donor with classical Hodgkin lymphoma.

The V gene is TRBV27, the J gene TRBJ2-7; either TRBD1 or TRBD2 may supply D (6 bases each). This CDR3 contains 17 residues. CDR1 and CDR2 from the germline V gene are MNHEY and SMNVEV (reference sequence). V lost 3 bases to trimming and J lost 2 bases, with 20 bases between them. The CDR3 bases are TGTGCCAGCAGTTTTATCCCCGGGGGAAGGGGGACCTACGAGCAGTACTTC. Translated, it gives CASSFIPGGRGTYEQYF.

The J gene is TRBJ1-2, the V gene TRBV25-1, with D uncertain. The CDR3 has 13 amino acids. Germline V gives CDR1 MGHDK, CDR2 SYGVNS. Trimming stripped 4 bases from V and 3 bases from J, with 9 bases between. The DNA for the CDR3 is TGTGCCAGCAGTGTGGGCCCAGACTATGGCTACACCTTC. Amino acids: CASSVGPDYGYTF.

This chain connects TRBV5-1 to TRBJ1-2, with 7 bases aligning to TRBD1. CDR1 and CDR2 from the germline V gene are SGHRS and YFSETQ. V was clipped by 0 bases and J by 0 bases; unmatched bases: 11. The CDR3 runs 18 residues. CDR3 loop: CASSLEGGQVGTNYGYTF. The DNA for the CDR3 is TGCGCCAGCAGCTTGGAGGGTGGACAGGTCGGGACTAACTATGGCTACACCTTC. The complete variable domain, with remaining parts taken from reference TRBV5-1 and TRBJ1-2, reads KAGVTQTPRYLIKTRGQQVTLSCSPISGHRSVSWYQQTPGQGLQFLFEYFSETQRNKGNFPGRFSGRQFSNSRSEMNVSTLELGDSALYLCASSLEGGQVGTNYGYTFGSGTRLTVV.

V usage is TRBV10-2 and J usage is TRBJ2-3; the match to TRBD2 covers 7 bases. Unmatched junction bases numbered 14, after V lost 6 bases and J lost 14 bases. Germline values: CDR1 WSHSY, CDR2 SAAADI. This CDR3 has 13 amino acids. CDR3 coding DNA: TGCGCCAGCAGGCTAGCGGACCCATCGAGGCCGTATTTT. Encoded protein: CASRLADPSRPYF.

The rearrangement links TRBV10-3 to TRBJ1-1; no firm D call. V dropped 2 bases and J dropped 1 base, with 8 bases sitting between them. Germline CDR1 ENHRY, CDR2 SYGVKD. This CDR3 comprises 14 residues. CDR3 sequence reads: CAISEPPGNTEAFF. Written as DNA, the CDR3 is TGTGCCATCAGTGAGCCCCCGGGGAACACTGAAGCTTTCTTT.

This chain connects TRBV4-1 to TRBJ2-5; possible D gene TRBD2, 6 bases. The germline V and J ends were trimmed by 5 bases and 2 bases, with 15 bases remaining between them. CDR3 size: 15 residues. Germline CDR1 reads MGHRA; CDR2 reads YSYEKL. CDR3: CASSDGDWPQETQYF. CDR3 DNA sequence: TGCGCCAGCAGCGATGGGGACTGGCCACAAGAGACCCAGTACTTC.

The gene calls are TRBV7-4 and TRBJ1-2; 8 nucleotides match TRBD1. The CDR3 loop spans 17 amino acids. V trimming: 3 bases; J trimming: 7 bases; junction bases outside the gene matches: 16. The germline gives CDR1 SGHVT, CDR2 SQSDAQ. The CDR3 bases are TGTGCCAGCAGCTTCCAACTCGAGGGACCACAGGGGGGTGGCTACACCTTC. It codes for CASSFQLEGPQGGGYTF.

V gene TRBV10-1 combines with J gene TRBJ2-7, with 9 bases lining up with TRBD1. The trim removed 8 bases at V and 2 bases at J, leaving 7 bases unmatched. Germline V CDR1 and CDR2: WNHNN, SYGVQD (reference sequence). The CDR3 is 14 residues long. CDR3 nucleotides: TGCGCCAGCGGACCGGGACAGGGTGCCTACGAGCAGTACTTC. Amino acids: CASGPGQGAYEQYF.

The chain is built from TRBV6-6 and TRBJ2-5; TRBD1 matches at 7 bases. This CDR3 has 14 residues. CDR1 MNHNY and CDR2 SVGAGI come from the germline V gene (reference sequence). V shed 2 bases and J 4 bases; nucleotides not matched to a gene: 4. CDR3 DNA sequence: TGTGCCAGCAGTTACGAGGGACAGTCAGAGACCCAGTACTTC. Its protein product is CASSYEGQSETQYF.